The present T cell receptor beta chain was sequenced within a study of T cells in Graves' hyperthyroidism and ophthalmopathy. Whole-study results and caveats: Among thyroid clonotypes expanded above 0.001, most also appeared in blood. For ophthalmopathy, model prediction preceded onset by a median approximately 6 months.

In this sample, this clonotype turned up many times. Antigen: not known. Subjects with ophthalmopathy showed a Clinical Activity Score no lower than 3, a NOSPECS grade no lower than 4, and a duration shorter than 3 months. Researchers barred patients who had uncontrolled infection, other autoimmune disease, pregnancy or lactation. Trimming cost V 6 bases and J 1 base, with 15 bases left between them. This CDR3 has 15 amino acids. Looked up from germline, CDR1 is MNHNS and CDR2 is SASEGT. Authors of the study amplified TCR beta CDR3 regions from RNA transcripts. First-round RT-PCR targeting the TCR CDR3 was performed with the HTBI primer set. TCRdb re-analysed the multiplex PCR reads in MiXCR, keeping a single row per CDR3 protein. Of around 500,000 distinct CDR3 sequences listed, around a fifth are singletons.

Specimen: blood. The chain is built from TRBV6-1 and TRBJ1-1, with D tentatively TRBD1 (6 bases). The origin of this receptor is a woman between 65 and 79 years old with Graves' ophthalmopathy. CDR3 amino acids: CASSKPSQGNTEAFF. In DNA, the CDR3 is TGTGCCAGCAGCAAACCCTCACAGGGGAACACTGAAGCTTTCTTT.